Described below is a single TCR beta chain sequence and its context. Source study methods: It was from reference gene primer amplification that nucleated cell counts were estimated. Produced via immunoSEQ multiplex PCR; TCRdb's table is partial and in-frame only. The DNA was the basis for D and trimming; V, J and clone size are from that table. This sample carries about 98,000 clones, roughly nine tenths of them seen once, and the ten largest clones take about a tenth. The sample comes from a study of blood T cell repertoires in COVID-19. About the study: Material from acute and convalescent COVID-19 was sourced from the United States, Italy and Spain. From T cells, B-cell-depleted T cells, or PBMCs came the material, which was cDNA or gDNA.

With V trimmed by 0 bases and J by 4 bases, 1 base remained unmatched. CDR1 MNHEY and CDR2 SVGAGI come from the germline V gene. The CDR3 covers 15 residues. Input material: peripheral blood. This sequence was found in a man in his fifties or sixties with acute or convalescent COVID-19. This chain connects TRBV6-5 to TRBJ2-3; 10 bases are a match to TRBD1. As DNA, the CDR3 is TGTGCCAGCAGTTACTCCGGGACAGGGGCAGATACGCAGTATTTT. Amino acid sequence: CASSYSGTGADTQYF.